These 28 T cell receptor beta chains were all obtained from the same sample, sequenced in a study of T cells in Graves' hyperthyroidism and ophthalmopathy (dated by TCRdb to the late 2010s). Receptor amplification or capture employed multiplex PCR. Sequencer: Illumina HiSeq 2000. The TCR beta CDR3 regions were amplified from RNA transcripts. The first round of RT-PCR for the TCR CDR3 was performed with the HTBI primer set and the Qiagen OneStep RT-PCR kit. The raw public reads went through TCRdb reprocessing: fastp at Q25, MiXCR clone calling, in-frame beta chains kept. Rows with a matching CDR3 protein are joined into one entry that keeps the most common DNA and genes. For this sample the table gives a few hundred thousand distinct CDR3 sequences, of which 13% were detected only once. Jointly, the top ten make up around 20% of the sample. Sequenced sample: blood. The receptor source for this set is a man aged 30 to 39 with Graves' hyperthyroidism that later progressed to Graves' ophthalmopathy.

The V gene is TRBV20-1, the J gene TRBJ2-3; 8 bases fit TRBD1. Germline CDR1 is DFQATT and CDR2 is SNEGSKA (reference sequence). The V segment lost 6 bases and the J segment 3 bases; nucleotides outside the gene matches: 5. This CDR3 region has 13 residues. This CDR3 is CSAHRTGTDTQYF. The CDR3 DNA is TGCAGTGCCCACCGGACAGGGACAGATACGCAGTATTTT.

This clonotype showed up many times. The chain combines TRBV11-3 with TRBJ1-1, with D unclear. CDR3 length equals 13 residues. With 8 bases removed from V and 3 bases from J, the gap between germline ends came to 13 bases. Per germline, CDR1 SGHNT and CDR2 YENEEA. The chain's CDR3 is CASPKSGDTEAFF. DNA of the CDR3: TGTGCCAGCCCGAAATCGGGAGACACTGAAGCTTTCTTT.

This clonotype has at least ten counts. In nucleotides, the CDR3 is TGTGCCAGCAGTGAAGCACAGGGTATTTGGCAGCCCCAGCATTTT. This gives the protein CASSEAQGIWQPQHF. The chain joins TRBV2 to TRBJ1-5; perhaps TRBD1 as D (6 bases). V dropped 0 bases and J dropped 7 bases, with 13 bases sitting between them. This CDR3 is built from 15 residues. Germline V gene lookup returns CDR1 SNHLY and CDR2 FYNNEI.

This clonotype was seen more than once but under ten times. This rearrangement joins TRBV6-1 to TRBJ2-1; TRBD2 matches 11 bases. Losses at the gene ends were 5 bases for V and 8 bases for J; bases not matched to a gene: 5. The CDR3 covers 14 residues. Germline lookup yields CDR1 MNHNS and CDR2 SASEGT. Here the CDR3 DNA reads TGTGCCAGCAGTCTTAGCGGGGGGGCAGATGAGCAGTTCTTC. Protein product: CASSLSGGADEQFF.

Ten or more counts support this clonotype. V is TRBV28 and J is TRBJ1-5; D not certain. The V end was cut by 4 bases, the J end by 6 bases, with 7 bases between. The CDR3 is 12 residues long. Germline CDR1 and CDR2: MDHEN and SYDVKM. For the CDR3, the DNA is TGTGCCAGCAGTTCAACAGTTCAGCCCCAGCATTTT. This sequence encodes CASSSTVQPQHF.

As concerns this clonotype: A much larger clone lies one base from this, so it may be a read error. Likely a read error: the CDR3 ends without its conserved phenylalanine or tryptophan. The chain uses TRBV5-8 and TRBJ2-7, with unresolved D. V was cut by 1 base and J by 2 bases, with 7 bases left in between. The CDR3 runs to 13 residues. Germline V gene data show CDR1 as SGHTS and CDR2 as YDEGEE. Here the CDR3 reads CASSLRMTYEQYS. Written as DNA, the CDR3 is TGTGCCAGCAGCTTGCGCATGACCTACGAGCAGTACTCC.

J is TRBJ2-6 and V is TRBV11-3, with 10 bases aligning to TRBD1. Trimming took 7 bases from V and 3 from J; bases not matched to a gene: 9. This CDR3 comprises 17 residues. Germline V gives CDR1 SGHNT, CDR2 YENEEA. The CDR3 DNA follows: TGTGCCAGCAAAAAACGACAGGGGGCCTTTGGGGCCAACGTCCTGACTTTC. Translation: CASKKRQGAFGANVLTF.

Many counts were recorded for this clonotype. The V and J genes are TRBV12-3 or TRBV12-4 and TRBJ1-2; 7 bases agree with TRBD1. The CDR3 extends over 14 amino acids. The V segment lost 5 bases and the J segment 1 base; nucleotides outside the gene matches: 4. The CDR3 coding sequence is TGTGCCAGCAGTCCACAGGGGCATAACTATGGCTACACCTTC. This sequence encodes CASSPQGHNYGYTF.

This clonotype was counted many times. V usage is TRBV28 and J usage is TRBJ1-4; 7 bases are a match to TRBD1. V was clipped by 5 bases and J by 7 bases; unmatched bases: 7. CDR3 size: 14 residues. Germline values: CDR1 MDHEN, CDR2 SYDVKM. The DNA for the CDR3 is TGTGCCAGCAGTCCGGGGGACAGTCGTGAAAAACTGTTTTTT. It specifies CASSPGDSREKLFF.

The chain combines TRBV20-1 with TRBJ2-7; 8 bases fit TRBD2. CDR1 is DFQATT, CDR2 SNEGSKA, per germline (reference sequence). J lost 0 bases, V lost 6 bases, and 4 bases had no gene match. This CDR3 has 13 residues. CDR3 loop: CSAVTSASYEQYF. CDR3 DNA sequence: TGCAGTGCGGTGACTAGCGCCTCCTACGAGCAGTACTTC.

This clonotype has ten or more counts. The chain couples TRBV5-1 to TRBJ2-3; 9 bases are a match to TRBD1. The CDR3 extends over 16 amino acids. Trimming cost V 4 bases and J 0 bases; bases outside gene matches: 6. CDR1 is SGHRS and CDR2 is YFSETQ in the germline V gene. The CDR3 protein is CASSKQGARSTDTQYF. The CDR3 coding sequence is TGCGCCAGCAGCAAACAGGGGGCGAGGAGCACAGATACGCAGTATTTT.

The chain employs TRBV4-1 and TRBJ2-3, with D unresolved. V was cut by 11 bases and J by 4 bases, with 13 bases left in between. Germline CDR1 and CDR2: MGHRA and YSYEKL. This CDR3 is built from 12 residues. The CDR3 DNA reads as TGCGCCGCAGGCATGTCAGCAGATACGCAGTATTTT. It translates to CAAGMSADTQYF.

The chain uses TRBV5-1 and TRBJ2-1; 9 bases match TRBD2. The CDR3 has 15 residues. Germline CDR1 SGHRS, CDR2 YFSETQ. Unmatched junction bases numbered 2, after V lost 4 bases and J lost 0 bases. Here the CDR3 DNA reads TGCGCCAGCAGCAATAGCGGGAGCTCCTACAATGAGCAGTTCTTC. Protein: CASSNSGSSYNEQFF.

This clonotype was recorded many times. CDR3 sequence: CASSYGTLATGELFF. The CDR3 region has the DNA TGTGCCAGCAGTTACGGGACACTCGCCACCGGGGAGCTGTTTTTT. J is TRBJ2-2 and V is TRBV6-5, with a tentative D call TRBD1 (6 bases). The V end lost 2 bases, the J end lost 4 bases, and 11 bases lay between the germline ends. Germline V gene data show CDR1 as MNHEY and CDR2 as SVGAGI. The CDR3 sequence is 15 residues long.

This clonotype has a count of ten or more. V is TRBV5-1 and J is TRBJ2-3; D is possibly TRBD2 (5 bases). Trimming took off 0 bases at V and 1 base at J, with 9 bases between the two ends. The CDR3 runs to 15 residues. Looked up from germline, CDR1 is SGHRS and CDR2 is YFSETQ. CDR3 in amino acids: CASSLDLLGTDTQYF. CDR3 bases: TGCGCCAGCAGCTTGGATCTACTAGGCACAGATACGCAGTATTTT.

The table lists this clonotype with many counts. V and J are TRBV12-3 or TRBV12-4 and TRBJ1-4; 9 nucleotides line up with TRBD1. The CDR3 is made up of 19 amino acids. V trimming: 5 bases; J trimming: 2 bases; junction bases outside the gene matches: 15. The CDR3 DNA is TGTGCCAGCAGTGTAACAGGGGGCGCGGGGGGTTCGACTAATGAAAAACTGTTTTTT. This translates into CASSVTGGAGGSTNEKLFF.

This clonotype was seen repeatedly, ten times or more. The chain employs TRBV29-1 and TRBJ2-3, with 7 bases fitting TRBD2. Trimming cost V 4 bases and J 0 bases; bases outside gene matches: 13. The V gene's germline CDR1 is SQVTM and CDR2 ANQGSEA. The length of the CDR3 is 17 residues. The CDR3 sequence is CSVVNWRGSASTDTQYF. The CDR3, as DNA: TGCAGCGTTGTGAACTGGCGGGGGTCCGCTAGCACAGATACGCAGTATTTT.

This clonotype was recorded a few times. The CDR3 DNA sequence: TGCAGCGTTGAACTCGCAGAGCGGCCGAACACCGGGGAGCTGTTTTTT. Its protein product is CSVELAERPNTGELFF. The rearrangement uses TRBV29-1 and TRBJ2-2; D perhaps matches TRBD2 (5 bases). The CDR3 contains 16 residues. Germline-derived CDR1 and CDR2 are SQVTM and ANQGSEA. With 2 bases removed from V and 0 bases from J, the gap between germline ends came to 13 bases.

The chain joins TRBV12-3 or TRBV12-4 to TRBJ2-6; 8 bases map to TRBD1. V shed 5 bases and J 1 base; nucleotides not matched to a gene: 19. This CDR3 contains 21 residues. CDR3 sequence (DNA): TGTGCCAGCAGTCGACGATACTTAAACAGGGGGAAGAGTTCTGGGGCCAACGTCCTGACTTTC. Encoded protein: CASSRRYLNRGKSSGANVLTF.

This clonotype was detected a few times. This chain joins TRBV13 and TRBJ2-3, with 7 bases lining up with TRBD2. Germline-derived CDR1 and CDR2 are PRHDT and FYEKMQ (reference sequence). The trim removed 4 bases at V and 3 bases at J, leaving 10 bases unmatched. This CDR3 spans 16 amino acids. This chain's CDR3 is CASSSRTRLVTDTQYF. The CDR3 DNA follows: TGTGCCAGCAGCTCCCGGACTAGGCTGGTTACAGATACGCAGTATTTT.

This clonotype was detected many times. V usage is TRBV30 and J usage is TRBJ1-4, with D unclear. The germline CDR1 and CDR2 sequences are GTSNPN and SVGIG (reference sequence). With 1 base removed from V and 3 bases from J, the gap between germline ends came to 6 bases. The CDR3 has 13 residues. For the CDR3, the DNA is TGTGCCTGGAGTGCCGTCCCTAATGAAAAACTGTTTTTT. Translation: CAWSAVPNEKLFF.

The genes are TRBV11-2 and TRBJ2-3; 9 nucleotides align to TRBD2. The CDR3 has 16 amino acids. Trimming removed 0 bases from V and 4 bases from J; junction bases left unmatched: 5. Looked up from germline, CDR1 is SGHAT and CDR2 is FQNNGV. This CDR3 reads CASSLEASGIADTQYF. The CDR3 coding sequence is TGTGCCAGCAGCTTAGAGGCTAGCGGGATCGCAGATACGCAGTATTTT.

This clonotype has ten or more counts. The V call is TRBV7-9, the J call TRBJ1-5; 10 nucleotides agree with TRBD1. V shed 6 bases and J 4 bases; nucleotides not matched to a gene: 6. Looked up from germline, CDR1 is SEHNR and CDR2 is FQNEAQ (reference sequence). CDR3 length equals 15 residues. CDR3 residues: CASRPDRGRNQPQHF. CDR3 nucleotide sequence: TGTGCCAGCAGACCCGACAGGGGGCGGAATCAGCCCCAGCATTTT. Supplemented by reference TRBV7-9 and TRBJ1-5, the full variable domain reads DTGVSQNPRHKITKRGQNVTFRCDPISEHNRLYWYRQTLGQGPEFLTYFQNEAQLEKSRLLSDRFSAERPKGSFSTLEIQRTEQGDSAMYLCASRPDRGRNQPQHFGDGTRLSIL.

In its sample, this clonotype was seen many times. The chain employs TRBV11-1 and TRBJ2-3; 8 bases align to TRBD1. Per the germline V gene, CDR1 is SGHAT and CDR2 is FQDESV (reference sequence). The CDR3 is 15 amino acids. V lost 5 bases to trimming and J lost 3 bases; unmatched junction nucleotides: 7. This CDR3 reads CASSPDRAETDTQYF. The CDR3 DNA is TGTGCCAGCAGCCCGGACAGGGCGGAAACAGATACGCAGTATTTT.

This chain connects TRBV29-1 to TRBJ2-2; a possible D gene is TRBD2 (5 bases). The CDR3 consists of 14 residues. The germline CDR1 and CDR2 sequences are SQVTM and ANQGSEA. Trimming removed 4 bases from V and 0 bases from J, with 9 bases in between. The CDR3: CSVGQTTNTGELFF. The CDR3 DNA reads as TGCAGCGTTGGGCAGACTACGAACACCGGGGAGCTGTTTTTT.

The sample holds a few counts of this clonotype. V usage is TRBV20-1 and J usage is TRBJ2-6; D is undetermined. V was trimmed by 6 bases and J by 0 bases, leaving 9 bases between them. The CDR3 is 14 amino acids. Germline CDR1 DFQATT, CDR2 SNEGSKA (reference sequence). CDR3 sequence (DNA): TGCAGTGCGCACCATAACTCTGGGGCCAACGTCCTGACTTTC. Protein sequence: CSAHHNSGANVLTF.

Ten or more counts support this clonotype. V gene TRBV10-2 combines with J gene TRBJ1-2; D uncertain. CDR1 WSHSY and CDR2 SAAADI come from the germline V gene. Trimming took 5 bases from V and 10 from J, leaving 20 bases between them. The CDR3 runs to 14 residues. Written as DNA, the CDR3 is TGCGCCAGCAGTAGAGTCAACAGCGGACTTGCCTACACCTTC. Protein sequence: CASSRVNSGLAYTF.

This clonotype was seen at least ten times. J is TRBJ2-3 and V is TRBV12-3 or TRBV12-4; D is ambiguous. V was clipped by 2 bases and J by 6 bases, with 6 bases between them. The CDR3 covers 12 residues. CDR3 loop: CASSLFPDTQYF. In nucleotides, the CDR3 is TGTGCCAGCAGTTTATTCCCGGATACGCAGTATTTT.